This T cell receptor (beta chain) was sequenced in a study of blood T cell repertoires in COVID-19. Across the whole study: PBMCs, B-cell-depleted T cells, or T cells were the source of the cDNA or gDNA that made up the material.

Original processing methods: Using reference gene primer amplification, nucleated cell counts were estimated. The protocol was immunoSEQ multiplex PCR, while the TCRdb copy is restricted to in-frame clones and leaves out a portion. That table furnishes V, J and clone size, whereas the DNA furnished D and trimming. The table lists about 300,000 clones, roughly nine tenths of them singletons. In terms of age and location, participants ranged from roughly 18 to 95 years and lived in approximately 26 US areas. Recovered participants had two consecutive negative NP/OP PCR tests, healthcare professional clearance, or symptom resolution. Germline CDR1 and CDR2: DFQATT and SNEGSKA (reference sequence). The V gene lost 3 bases and the J gene lost 5 bases, with 8 bases spanning the gap. CDR3 length: 12 amino acids.

This sequence was found in a woman younger than 45 who had recovered from COVID-19. Sequencing was performed on PBMCs or T cells enriched from blood (not recorded which). This chain joins TRBV20-1 and TRBJ1-3, with no clear D. CDR3 residues: CSASEARNTIYF. In nucleotides, the CDR3 is TGCAGTGCTAGTGAGGCCAGAAACACCATATATTTT.